In this sample, the clone carrying this T cell receptor beta chain turned up many times. Its antigen remains unknown. This entry comes from a study of regulatory T cells in long-lasting Graves disease. This CDR3 is 14 amino acids long. CDR1 GTSNPN and CDR2 SVGIG come from the germline V gene (reference sequence). V lost 3 bases to trimming and J lost 2 bases, with 14 bases between them. Time point denoted: newly diagnosed GD, antithyroid drugs for less than 3 months. PBMC-derived RNA was used for the TCR library. Investigators prepared the TCR beta libraries by applying iRepertoire HTBI primers and Arm-PCR of CDR3 regions. TCRdb processed the multiplex PCR reads anew with MiXCR; each CDR3 protein has one entry. The top ten hold 23% of the sample, which has 420,000 or so distinct CDR3 sequences, less than 20% seen once. Overall study results and limits: Tissue studied was limited to peripheral blood, excluding thyroid tissue.

This sample was also put to use in a study of T cells in Graves' hyperthyroidism and ophthalmopathy. This second study notes: Exclusion of a patient resulted from uncontrolled infection, other autoimmune disease, pregnancy or lactation. Blood shared most expanded thyroid clonotypes above 0.001. Prediction of ophthalmopathy progression came a median about 6 months pre-onset.

This TCR was sampled from a woman aged 18-29 years with Graves disease. The V call is TRBV30, the J call TRBJ2-7; tentatively, D is TRBD2 (5 bases). The source material was peripheral blood mononuclear cells (PBMCs), sampled at new diagnosis, from a patient treated with antithyroid drugs. As DNA, the CDR3 is TGTGCCTGGAGGCCGGGATCCGGCCCCTACGAGCAGTACTTC. Translation gives CAWRPGSGPYEQYF.